Listed here is a single TCR beta chain. Its target is not known. The sample is drawn from a study of T cells after yellow fever vaccination. Study findings and constraints: Most primary-vaccination clones reappeared after the booster (more than 95% CD4, approximately 88% CD8). Any FACS-sorted repertoire could hold abundant clonotypes that contaminate it from the bulk population. A minor fraction of clonotypes spanned both CD4 and CD8 compartments.

The study made its TCR cDNA through 5'RACE template switching. That step introduced a universal primer site along with UMIs. TCRdb reprocessed the 5' RACE reads with MiXCR, giving one entry per CDR3 protein. Of about 510,000 distinct CDR3 sequences listed, around a fifth are singletons. The CDR3 sequence is 13 residues long. V dropped 5 bases and J dropped 3; count of bases not matched to a gene: 3. CDR1 is SGHTA and CDR2 is FQGNSA in the germline V gene. Sequences were derived from PBMCs, sampled 21 days after the first yellow fever vaccination. This TCR came from a man younger than 30 who received the YFV17D yellow fever vaccine. The rearrangement joins TRBV7-2 to TRBJ2-7, with 8 positions matching TRBD1. The CDR3 reads CASSPDRVYEQYV. The CDR3 DNA is TGTGCCAGCAGCCCGGACAGGGTCTACGAGCAGTACGTC.